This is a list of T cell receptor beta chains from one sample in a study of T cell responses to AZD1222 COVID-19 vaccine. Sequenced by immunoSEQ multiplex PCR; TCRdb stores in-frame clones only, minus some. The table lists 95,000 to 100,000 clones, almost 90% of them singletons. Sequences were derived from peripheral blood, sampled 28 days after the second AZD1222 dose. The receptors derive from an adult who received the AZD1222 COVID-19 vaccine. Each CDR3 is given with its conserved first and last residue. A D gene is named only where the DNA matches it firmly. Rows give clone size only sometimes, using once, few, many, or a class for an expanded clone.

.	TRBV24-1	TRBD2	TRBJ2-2	TGTGCCACCAGTGATTTTGGGGGGGAGGTGACGGACACCGGGGAGCTGTTTTTT	CATSDFGGEVTDTGELFF
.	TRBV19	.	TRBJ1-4	TGTGCCAGTAGTATCCCCGGGGAAAAACTGTTTTTT	CASSIPGEKLFF
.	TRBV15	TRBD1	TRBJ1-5	TGTGCCACCAGCAGAGCGACAGGGATGTATCAGCCCCAGCATTTT	CATSRATGMYQPQHF
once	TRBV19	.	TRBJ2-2	TGTGCCAGTAGCGGGAGTCCGACCGGGGAGCTGTTTTTT	CASSGSPTGELFF
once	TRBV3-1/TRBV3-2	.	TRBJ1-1	TGTGCCAGCAGCGCTCAGGGTAGCACTGAAGCTTTCTTT	CASSAQGSTEAFF
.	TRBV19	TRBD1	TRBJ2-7	TGTGCCGCCAACTCCGGGACAGGGTCCTACGAGCAGTACTTC	CAANSGTGSYEQYF
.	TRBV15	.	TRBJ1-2	TGTGCCACCAGCAGAGATGCAGGGGTCTATGGCTACACCTTC	CATSRDAGVYGYTF
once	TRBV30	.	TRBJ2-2	TGTGCCTGGAGTGGCGGGGCGTGGACCGGGGAGCTGTTTTTT	CAWSGGAWTGELFF
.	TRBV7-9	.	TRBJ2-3	TGTGCCAGCAGCTTCCCTGGGACAGATACGCAGTATTTT	CASSFPGTDTQYF
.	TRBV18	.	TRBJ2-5	TGTGCCAGCTCACCGCCGGGACAAGGGGAGACCCAGTACTTC	CASSPPGQGETQYF
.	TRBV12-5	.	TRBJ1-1	TGTGCTAGTGGTTTGGTACCAAAAGCTTTCTTT	CASGLVPKAFF
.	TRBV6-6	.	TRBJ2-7	TGTGCCAGCACTCGCGGGCAGGGAGCCTACGAGCAGTACTTC	CASTRGQGAYEQYF
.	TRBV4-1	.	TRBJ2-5	TGCGCCAGCAGCCCCGAGGACAGCCCAAGGGAGACCCAGTACTTC	CASSPEDSPRETQYF
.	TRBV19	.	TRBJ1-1	TGTGCCAGTGGAGAATTTATGAACACTGAAGCTTTCTTT	CASGEFMNTEAFF
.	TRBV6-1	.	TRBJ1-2	TGTGCCAGCAGTGAAGCTTGGGGGAAGATCGACAACTATGGCTACACCTTC	CASSEAWGKIDNYGYTF
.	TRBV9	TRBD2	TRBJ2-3	TGTGCCAGCAGCGTGGGACTAGCCCGCACAGATACGCAGTATTTT	CASSVGLARTDTQYF
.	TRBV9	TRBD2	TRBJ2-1	TGTGCCAGCAGCGGGGAGGGAGGCTCCTACAATGAGCAGTTCTTC	CASSGEGGSYNEQFF
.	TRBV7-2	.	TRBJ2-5	TGTGCCAGCAGCGACCGTCCTTGGAGTAAAGAGACCCAGTACTTC	CASSDRPWSKETQYF
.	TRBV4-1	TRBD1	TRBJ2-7	TGCGCCAGCAGCCAAAAGTTAGACAGGGGGGTTAGTTTTTCCTACGAGCAGTACTTC	CASSQKLDRGVSFSYEQYF
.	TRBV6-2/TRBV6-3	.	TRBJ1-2	TGTGCCAGCAGTCCAGCAGGGGTGGACTATGGCTACACCTTC	CASSPAGVDYGYTF
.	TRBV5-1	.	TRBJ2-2	TGCGCCAGCAGCTTCAGGGCTAGCGATGGAACCGGGGAGCTGTTTTTT	CASSFRASDGTGELFF
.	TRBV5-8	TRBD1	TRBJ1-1	TGTGCCAGCAGCTTTCGGACAGGGGGCACTGAAGCTTTCTTT	CASSFRTGGTEAFF
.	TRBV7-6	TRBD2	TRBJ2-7	TGTGCCAGCAGCTCACTAGCGGGGAGCTCCTACGAGCAGTACTTC	CASSSLAGSSYEQYF
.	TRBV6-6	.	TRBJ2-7	TGTGCCAGCAGTCGTACAATTGTCCGGGACGGTGGACCAGCGCAGTACTTC	CASSRTIVRDGGPAQYF
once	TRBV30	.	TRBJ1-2	TGTGCCTGGAGCCGAAGGGTAGGGTATCCTTCCTATGGCTACACCTTC	CAWSRRVGYPSYGYTF
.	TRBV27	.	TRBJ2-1	TGTGCCAGCAGTTTAATAATTCGTCTCATCCACTCCTACAATGAGCAGTTCTTC	CASSLIIRLIHSYNEQFF
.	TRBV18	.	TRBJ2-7	TGTGCCAGCTCAACCGACAAATTACCGCGGCAGTACTTC	CASSTDKLPRQYF
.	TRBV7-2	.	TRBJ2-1	TGTGCCAGCAGCTTCGACCTCAATGAGCAGTTCTTC	CASSFDLNEQFF
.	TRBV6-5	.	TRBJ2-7	TGTGCCAGCAGTTCTCCGACAGACCCCTCGGACGAGCAGTACTTC	CASSSPTDPSDEQYF
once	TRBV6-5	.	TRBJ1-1	TGTGCCAGCAGTTCGGGATCGGGGAAGAACACTGAAGCTTTCTTT	CASSSGSGKNTEAFF
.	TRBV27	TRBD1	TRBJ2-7	TGTGCCAGCAGCCCTTACCGAGGACAGGGCTACGAGCAGTACTTC	CASSPYRGQGYEQYF
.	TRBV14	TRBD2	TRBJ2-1	TGTGCCAGCAGCCGAGGACTAGCGGGGGTTGAGCAGTTCTTC	CASSRGLAGVEQFF
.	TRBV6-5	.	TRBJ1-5	TGTGCCAGCAGAGGGACGGATAGCAATCAGCCCCAGCATTTT	CASRGTDSNQPQHF
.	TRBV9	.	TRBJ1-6	TGTGCCAGCAGCGTAGGGGAGGGAAGCTCCTATAATTCACCCCTCCACTTT	CASSVGEGSSYNSPLHF
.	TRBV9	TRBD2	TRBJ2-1	TGTGCCAGCAGCCCGGCTAGCGGGGTGTACAATGAGCAGTTCTTC	CASSPASGVYNEQFF
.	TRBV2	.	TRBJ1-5	TGTGCCAGCAGTGAAGGTCGGTTGGGAACGCCCCAGCATTTT	CASSEGRLGTPQHF
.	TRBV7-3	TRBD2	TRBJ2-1	TGTGCCAGCAGCGAGACTAGCGGCCACAATGAGCAGTTCTTC	CASSETSGHNEQFF
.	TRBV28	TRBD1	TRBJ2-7	TGTGCCAGCAGTTTAGCCGGGACAGGCACCTACGAGCAGTACTTC	CASSLAGTGTYEQYF
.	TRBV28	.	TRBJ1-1	TGTGCCAGCAGTTTAAGCCGAAAGGGCATCACTGAAGCTTTCTTT	CASSLSRKGITEAFF
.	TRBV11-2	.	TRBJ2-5	TGTGCCAGCAGCCCCGGGGTGGTGGGCGGACAAGAGACCCAGTACTTC	CASSPGVVGGQETQYF
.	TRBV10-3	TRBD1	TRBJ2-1	TGTGCCATCAGTGAGTCGACGGGACAGGGGGCCAATGAGCAGTTCTTC	CAISESTGQGANEQFF
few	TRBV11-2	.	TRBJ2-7	TGTGCCAGCAGGGGAACTCGCTACGAGCAGTACTTC	CASRGTRYEQYF
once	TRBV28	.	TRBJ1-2	TGTGCCAGCAGTCCCAGTGCCTATGGCTACACCTTC	CASSPSAYGYTF
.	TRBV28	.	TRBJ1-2	TGTGCCAGCAGTTGGGGAGGGGCGCCTGGCTACACCTTC	CASSWGGAPGYTF
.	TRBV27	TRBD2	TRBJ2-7	TGTGCCAGCAAGCCAGCGGGAGGGGGAGAGCAGTACTTC	CASKPAGGGEQYF
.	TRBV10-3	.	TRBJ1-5	TGTGCCATCAGTGACAGGGGCGAGCAGCCCCAGCATTTT	CAISDRGEQPQHF
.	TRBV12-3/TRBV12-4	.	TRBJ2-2	TGTGCCAGCAGTAACACCGGGGAGCTGTTTTTT	CASSNTGELFF
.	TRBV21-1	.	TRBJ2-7	TGTGCCAGCAGCAAAGCCAAGATAGGACTAGCGGGAGCTCTCGAGCAGTACTTC	CASSKAKIGLAGALEQYF
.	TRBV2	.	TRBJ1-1	TGTGCCAGCAGAGCAGACAGGAACACTGAAGCTTTCTTT	CASRADRNTEAFF
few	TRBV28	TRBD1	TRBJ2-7	TGTGCCAGTAAACTGGCCGGGACAGGGATTTACGAGCAGTACTTC	CASKLAGTGIYEQYF
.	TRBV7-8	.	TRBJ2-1	TGTGCCAGCGTTCAGGCCACTAGGAGCAATGAGCAGTTCTTC	CASVQATRSNEQFF
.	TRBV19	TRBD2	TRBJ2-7	TGTGCCAGTAGTATAGATGTGGGGACTAGCGGGAGCTACGAGCAGTACTTC	CASSIDVGTSGSYEQYF
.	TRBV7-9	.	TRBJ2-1	TGTGCCAGCAGCTTCCAGGGTAACAATGAGCAGTTCTTC	CASSFQGNNEQFF